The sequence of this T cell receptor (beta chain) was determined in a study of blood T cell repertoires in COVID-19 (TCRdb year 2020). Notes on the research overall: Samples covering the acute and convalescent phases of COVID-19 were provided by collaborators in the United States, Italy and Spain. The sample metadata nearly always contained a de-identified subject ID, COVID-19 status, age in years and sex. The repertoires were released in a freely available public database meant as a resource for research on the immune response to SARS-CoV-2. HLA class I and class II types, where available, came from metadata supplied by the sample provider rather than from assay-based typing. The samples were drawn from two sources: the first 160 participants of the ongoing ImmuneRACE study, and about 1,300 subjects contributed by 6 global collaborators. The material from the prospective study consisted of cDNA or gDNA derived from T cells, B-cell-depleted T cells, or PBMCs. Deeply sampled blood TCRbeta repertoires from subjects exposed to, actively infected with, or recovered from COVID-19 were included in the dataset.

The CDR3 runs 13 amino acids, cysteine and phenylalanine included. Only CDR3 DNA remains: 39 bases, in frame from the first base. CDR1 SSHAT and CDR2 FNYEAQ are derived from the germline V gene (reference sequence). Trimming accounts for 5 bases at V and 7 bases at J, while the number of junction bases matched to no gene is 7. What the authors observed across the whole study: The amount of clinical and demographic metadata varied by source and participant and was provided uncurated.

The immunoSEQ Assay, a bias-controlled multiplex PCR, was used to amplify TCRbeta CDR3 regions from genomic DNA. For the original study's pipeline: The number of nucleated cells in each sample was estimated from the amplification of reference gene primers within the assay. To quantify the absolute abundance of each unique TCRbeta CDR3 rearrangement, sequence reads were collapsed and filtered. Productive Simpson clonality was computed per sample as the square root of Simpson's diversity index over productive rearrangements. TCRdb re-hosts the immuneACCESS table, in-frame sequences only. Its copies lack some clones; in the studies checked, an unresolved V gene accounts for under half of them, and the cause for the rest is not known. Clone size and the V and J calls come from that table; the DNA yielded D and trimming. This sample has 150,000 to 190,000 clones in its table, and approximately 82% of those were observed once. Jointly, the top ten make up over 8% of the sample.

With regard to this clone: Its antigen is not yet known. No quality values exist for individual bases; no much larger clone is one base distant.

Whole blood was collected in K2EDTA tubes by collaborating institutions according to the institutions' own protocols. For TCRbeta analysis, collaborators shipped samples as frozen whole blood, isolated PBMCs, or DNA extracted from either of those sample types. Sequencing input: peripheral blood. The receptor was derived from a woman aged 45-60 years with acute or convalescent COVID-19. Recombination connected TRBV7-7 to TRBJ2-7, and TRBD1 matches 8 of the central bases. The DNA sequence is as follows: TGTGCCAGCAGCCAAGGACAGGGTGGGGAGCAGTACTTC. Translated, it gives CASSQGQGGEQYF.